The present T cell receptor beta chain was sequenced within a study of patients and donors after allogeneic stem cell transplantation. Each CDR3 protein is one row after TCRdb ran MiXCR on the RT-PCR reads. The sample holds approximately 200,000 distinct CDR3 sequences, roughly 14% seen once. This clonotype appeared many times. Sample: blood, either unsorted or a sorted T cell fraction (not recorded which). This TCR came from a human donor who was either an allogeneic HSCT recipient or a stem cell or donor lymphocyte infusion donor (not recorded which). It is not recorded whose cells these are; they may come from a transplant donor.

The CDR3, as DNA: TGTGCCAGCACGGCCCCGGCTAATGAAAAACTGTTTTTT. It is translated as CASTAPANEKLFF. The chain is built from TRBV12-3 or TRBV12-4 and TRBJ1-4; D is ambiguous. The ends were cut back, 7 bases at V and 3 bases at J, with 9 bases in the middle. CDR3 length equals 13 residues.